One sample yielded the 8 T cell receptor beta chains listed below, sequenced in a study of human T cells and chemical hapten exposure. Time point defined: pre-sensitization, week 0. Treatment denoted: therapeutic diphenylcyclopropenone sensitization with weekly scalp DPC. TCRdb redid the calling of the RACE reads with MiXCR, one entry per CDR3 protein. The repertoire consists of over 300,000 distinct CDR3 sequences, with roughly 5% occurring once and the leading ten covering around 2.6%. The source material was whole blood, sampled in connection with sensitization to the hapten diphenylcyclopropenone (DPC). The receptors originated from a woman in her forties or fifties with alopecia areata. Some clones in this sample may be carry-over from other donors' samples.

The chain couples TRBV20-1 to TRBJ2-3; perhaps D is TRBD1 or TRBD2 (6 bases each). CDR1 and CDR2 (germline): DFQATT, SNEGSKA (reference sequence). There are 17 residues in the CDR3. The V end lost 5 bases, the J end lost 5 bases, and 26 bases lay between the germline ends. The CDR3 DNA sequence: TGCAGTGCTTCTCGGTTGAAGGAGGGGGAGTTTAGAGATACGCAGTATTTT. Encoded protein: CSASRLKEGEFRDTQYF.

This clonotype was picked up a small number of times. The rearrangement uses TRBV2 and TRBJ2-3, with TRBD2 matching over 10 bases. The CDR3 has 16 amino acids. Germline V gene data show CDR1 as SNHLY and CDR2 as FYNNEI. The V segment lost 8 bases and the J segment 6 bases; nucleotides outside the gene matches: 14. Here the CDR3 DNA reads TGTGCCAGCCGAATCGGGGCTAGCGGGAGCTTTGATACGCAGTATTTT. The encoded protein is CASRIGASGSFDTQYF.

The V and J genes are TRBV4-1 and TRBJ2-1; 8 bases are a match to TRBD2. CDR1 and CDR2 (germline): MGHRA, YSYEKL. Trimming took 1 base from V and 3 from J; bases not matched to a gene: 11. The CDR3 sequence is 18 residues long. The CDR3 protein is CASSQASGGSSGYNEQFF. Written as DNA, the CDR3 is TGCGCCAGCAGCCAAGCCAGCGGGGGTTCGTCGGGCTACAATGAGCAGTTCTTC.

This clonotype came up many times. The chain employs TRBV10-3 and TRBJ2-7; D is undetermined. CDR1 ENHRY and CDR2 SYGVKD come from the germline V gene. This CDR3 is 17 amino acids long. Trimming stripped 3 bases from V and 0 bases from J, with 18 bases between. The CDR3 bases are TGTGCCATCAGTGACCACGACGGAGCCAGCGTCTCCTACGAGCAGTACTTC. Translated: CAISDHDGASVSYEQYF.

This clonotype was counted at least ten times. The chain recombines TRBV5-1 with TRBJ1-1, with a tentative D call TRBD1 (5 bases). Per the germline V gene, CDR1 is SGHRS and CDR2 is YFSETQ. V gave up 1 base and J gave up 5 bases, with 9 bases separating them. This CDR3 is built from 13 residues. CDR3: CASSLTGLTEAFF. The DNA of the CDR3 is TGCGCCAGCAGCTTGACAGGCTTAACTGAAGCTTTCTTT.

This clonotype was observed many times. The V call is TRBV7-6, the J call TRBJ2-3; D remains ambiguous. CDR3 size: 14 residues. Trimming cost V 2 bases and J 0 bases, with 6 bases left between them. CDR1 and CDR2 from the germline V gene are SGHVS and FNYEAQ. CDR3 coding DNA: TGTGCCAGCAGCTTATATGGCAGCACAGATACGCAGTATTTT. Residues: CASSLYGSTDTQYF.

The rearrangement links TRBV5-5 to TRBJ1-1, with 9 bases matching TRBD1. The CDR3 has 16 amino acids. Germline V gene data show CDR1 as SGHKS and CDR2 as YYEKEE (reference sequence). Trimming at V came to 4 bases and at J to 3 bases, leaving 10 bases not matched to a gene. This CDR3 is CASSHYWTGVDTEAFF. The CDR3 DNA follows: TGTGCCAGCAGCCACTATTGGACAGGGGTGGACACTGAAGCTTTCTTT.

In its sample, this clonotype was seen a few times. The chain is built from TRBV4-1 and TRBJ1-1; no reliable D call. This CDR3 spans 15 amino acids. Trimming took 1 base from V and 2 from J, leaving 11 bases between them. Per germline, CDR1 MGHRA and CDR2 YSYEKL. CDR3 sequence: CASSQVPGSNTEAFF. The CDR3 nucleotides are TGCGCCAGCAGCCAAGTGCCTGGGTCAAACACTGAAGCTTTCTTT.